Listed here is a single TCR beta chain. Its antigen remains unknown. The ends lost 4 bases at V and 3 bases at J; junction bases unmatched: 2. Germline-derived CDR1 and CDR2 are SQVTM and ANQGSEA. The CDR3 has 12 residues. A multiplex PCR was run with 60 Vbeta primers and 13 Jbeta primers. Sequenced by immunoSEQ multiplex PCR; TCRdb stores in-frame clones only, minus some. This repertoire shows around 120,000 clones, around 62% found once; its top ten account for 3% to 4%. The data belong to a study of cytomegalovirus exposure and HLA in healthy donors. Study-wide context: Caucasian-associated ancestry cluster membership applied to 75% to 85% of under 450 genotyped donors.

General observations from the study: The authors reported that TCR beta sequences could predict HLA-A and HLA-B alleles. These predictions were accurate for most subjects in the first cohort.

The receptor's source is a man aged 25 to 40 in good health and CMV-seropositive. Sequencing was performed on PBMCs. This rearrangement joins TRBV29-1 to TRBJ1-2, with TRBD1 matching over 7 bases. For the CDR3, the DNA is TGCAGCGTTGTCAGGGGGGACTATGGCTACACCTTC. Amino acid sequence: CSVVRGDYGYTF.